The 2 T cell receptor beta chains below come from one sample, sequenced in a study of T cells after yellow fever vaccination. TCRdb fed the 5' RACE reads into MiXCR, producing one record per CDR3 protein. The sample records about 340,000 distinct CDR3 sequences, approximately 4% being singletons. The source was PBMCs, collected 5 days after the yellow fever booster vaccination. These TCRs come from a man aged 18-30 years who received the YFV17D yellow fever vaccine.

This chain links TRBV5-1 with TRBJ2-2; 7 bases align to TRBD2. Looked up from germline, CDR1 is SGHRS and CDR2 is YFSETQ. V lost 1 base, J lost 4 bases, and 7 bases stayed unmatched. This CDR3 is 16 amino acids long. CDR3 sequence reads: CASSLFASGGTGELFF. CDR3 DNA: TGCGCCAGCAGCTTGTTCGCTAGCGGAGGCACCGGGGAGCTGTTTTTT.

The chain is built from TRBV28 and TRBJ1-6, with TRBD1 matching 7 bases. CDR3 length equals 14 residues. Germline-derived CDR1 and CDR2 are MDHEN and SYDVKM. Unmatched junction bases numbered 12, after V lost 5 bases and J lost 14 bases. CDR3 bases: TGTGCCAGCAGTCCGAACCGGGACAGAGGCACCCTCCACTTT. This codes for CASSPNRDRGTLHF. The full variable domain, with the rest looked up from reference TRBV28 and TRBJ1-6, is DVKVTQSSRYLVKRTGEKVFLECVQDMDHENMFWYRQDPGLGLRLIYFSYDVKMKEKGDIPEGYSVSREKKERFSLILESASTNQTSMYLCASSPNRDRGTLHFGNGTRLTVT.